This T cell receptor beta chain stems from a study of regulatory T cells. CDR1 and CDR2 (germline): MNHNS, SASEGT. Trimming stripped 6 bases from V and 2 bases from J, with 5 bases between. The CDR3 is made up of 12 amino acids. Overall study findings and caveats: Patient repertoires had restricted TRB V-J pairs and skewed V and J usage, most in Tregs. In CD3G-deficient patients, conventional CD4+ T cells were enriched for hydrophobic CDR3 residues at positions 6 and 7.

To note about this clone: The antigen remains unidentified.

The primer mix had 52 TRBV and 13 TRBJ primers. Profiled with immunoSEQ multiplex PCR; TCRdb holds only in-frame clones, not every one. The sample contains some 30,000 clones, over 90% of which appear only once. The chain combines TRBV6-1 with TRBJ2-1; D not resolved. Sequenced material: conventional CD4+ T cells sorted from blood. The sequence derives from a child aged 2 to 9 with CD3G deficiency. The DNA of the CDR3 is TGTGCCAGCAGGCGGACCTACAATGAGCAGTTCTTC. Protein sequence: CASRRTYNEQFF.